Shown below are 24 T cell receptor beta chains from a single sample sequenced in a study of shared clonotypes between healthy human individuals. The assay was immunoSEQ multiplex PCR, and TCRdb's table has in-frame clones only and misses some. The sample has about 1.1 million clones, approximately 80% seen once; the top ten hold under 0.65%. The specimen was memory CD4+ T cells from PBMCs. Indicated subset: CD45RA-negative fraction. All receptors derive from a man aged 18 to 30 in good health. Some clones in this sample may be carry-over from other donors' samples.

There are a few counts of this clone. This chain joins TRBV30 and TRBJ2-6; D assignment may be TRBD1 or TRBD2 (5 bases each). CDR1 and CDR2 (germline): GTSNPN, SVGIG (reference sequence). V was clipped by 2 bases and J by 4 bases, with 12 bases between them. This CDR3 is built from 15 residues. CDR3 region: CAWSTKRGGANVLTF. DNA for the CDR3: TGTGCCTGGAGTACTAAACGGGGCGGGGCCAACGTCCTGACTTTC.

V gene TRBV28 combines with J gene TRBJ1-3; D is possibly TRBD1 (5 bases). Germline V gene data show CDR1 as MDHEN and CDR2 as SYDVKM. The germline V and J ends were trimmed by 6 bases and 8 bases, with 23 bases remaining between them. The CDR3 sequence is 16 residues long. Written as DNA, the CDR3 is TGTGCCAGCAGGGGGGGAGGAGCCCGCCGAGGGGACACCATATATTTT. Translating it yields CASRGGGARRGDTIYF.

The chain has TRBV27 and TRBJ2-5, with TRBD2 as a possible D gene (5 bases). The V gene's germline CDR1 is MNHEY and CDR2 SMNVEV (reference sequence). This CDR3 is built from 12 residues. The V end was cut by 8 bases, the J end by 0 bases, with 7 bases between. The CDR3: CASWGDQETQYF. CDR3 sequence (DNA): TGTGCCAGCTGGGGAGACCAAGAGACCCAGTACTTC.

V and J are TRBV6-1 and TRBJ2-2, with D possibly matching TRBD2 (6 bases). This CDR3 has 15 residues. Between the trimmed V and J ends, which lost 2 bases and 5 bases, there was a span of 12 bases. Germline CDR1 MNHNS, CDR2 SASEGT. CDR3 DNA sequence: TGTGCCAGCAGTGAACAAGGAGGGCGGACCGGGGAGCTGTTTTTT. This sequence encodes CASSEQGGRTGELFF.

This chain uses TRBV7-2 with TRBJ2-4; 12 nucleotides line up with TRBD2. CDR1 and CDR2 from the germline V gene are SGHTA and FQGNSA. Trimming removed 5 bases from V and 3 bases from J; junction bases left unmatched: 8. There are 17 residues in the CDR3. CDR3 sequence: CASSGRTSGMGKNIQYF. The CDR3 nucleotides read TGTGCCAGCAGCGGGCGGACTAGCGGGATGGGCAAAAACATTCAGTACTTC.

This chain links TRBV11-1 with TRBJ2-7; TRBD2 matches 10 bases. Germline trimming cut 5 bases from V and 3 bases from J; bases unmatched to any gene: 7. This CDR3 spans 15 amino acids. CDR1 and CDR2 from the germline V gene are SGHAT and FQDESV (reference sequence). CDR3 DNA sequence: TGTGCCAGCAGCCCACGGACTAGCGGCTACTACGAGCAGTACTTC. Its protein product is CASSPRTSGYYEQYF.

The V call is TRBV15, the J call TRBJ2-1; D is undetermined. In germline, CDR1 is LNHNV, CDR2 YYDKDF (reference sequence). The CDR3 has 16 residues. Between the trimmed V and J ends, which lost 3 bases and 9 bases, there was a span of 21 bases. DNA of the CDR3: TGTGCCACCAGCAGCCTCCTGGCTAGAGTGTCAGCTGAGCAGTTCTTC. This codes for CATSSLLARVSAEQFF.

The chain carries TRBV5-6 and TRBJ2-7; D uncertain. Per germline, CDR1 SGHDT and CDR2 YYEEEE. There are 12 residues in the CDR3. V gave up 0 bases and J gave up 5 bases, with 6 bases separating them. CDR3 residues: CASSLAVDEQYF. The DNA of the CDR3 is TGTGCCAGCAGCTTGGCCGTGGACGAGCAGTACTTC.

This clone was detected a few times. V gene TRBV28 combines with J gene TRBJ1-1; D remains unclear. Germline V CDR1 and CDR2: MDHEN, SYDVKM. This CDR3 is built from 14 residues. With 8 bases removed from V and 1 base from J, the gap between germline ends came to 14 bases. The CDR3 region is CASRIGPQNTEAFF. The CDR3 nucleotides are TGTGCCAGCCGAATCGGACCGCAGAACACTGAAGCTTTCTTT.

The J gene is TRBJ2-7, the V gene TRBV5-4; 7 nucleotides match TRBD1. This CDR3 spans 14 amino acids. The V gene end was trimmed by 5 bases and the J gene end by 2 bases; junction bases not matched to a gene: 7. The germline CDR1 and CDR2 sequences are SGHNT and YYREEE (reference sequence). The CDR3 spells CASRRQGVAYEQYF. The CDR3 region has the DNA TGTGCCAGCAGGCGCCAGGGGGTCGCCTACGAGCAGTACTTC.

The CDR3 region has the DNA TGTGCCATCTTTGGCTGGGACACTGAGACCCAGTACTTC. It is translated as CAIFGWDTETQYF. This rearrangement joins TRBV6-1 to TRBJ2-5, with D possibly being TRBD1 (6 bases). The CDR3 has 13 residues. V lost 10 bases, J lost 5 bases, and 17 bases lay in between. The germline V gene has CDR1 MNHNS and CDR2 SASEGT.

In DNA form, the CDR3 reads TGTGCCAGCAGCTTCACCGGGACTAGCGTAATCAATGAGCAGTTCTTC. Translated: CASSFTGTSVINEQFF. This chain connects TRBV7-3 to TRBJ2-1; TRBD2 aligns across 10 bases. V gave up 3 bases and J gave up 6 bases; unmatched junction bases: 8. The CDR3 loop spans 16 amino acids. Germline CDR1 SGHTA, CDR2 FQGTGA. The whole variable domain, remainder taken from reference TRBV7-3 and TRBJ2-1, is GAGVSQTPSNKVTEKGKYVELRCDPISGHTALYWYRQSLGQGPEFLIYFQGTGAADDSGLPNDRFFAVRPEGSVSTLKIQRTERGDSAVYLCASSFTGTSVINEQFFGPGTRLTVL.

This clone was counted only a few times. The same CDR3 can be traced to other DNA sequences in this sample. V gene TRBV5-1 combines with J gene TRBJ2-7; no definite D call. Germline V lookup: CDR1 SGHRS, CDR2 YFSETQ. Trimming took off 4 bases at V and 4 bases at J, with 9 bases between the two ends. CDR3 length equals 12 residues. Here the CDR3 DNA reads TGCGCCAGCAGCCTAGACTTGTACGAGCAGTACTTC. This translates into CASSLDLYEQYF.

This chain links TRBV10-1 with TRBJ2-7; 10 nucleotides line up with TRBD2. Per germline, CDR1 WNHNN and CDR2 SYGVQD (reference sequence). V shed 0 bases and J 9 bases; nucleotides not matched to a gene: 8. This CDR3 region has 15 residues. The CDR3 reads CASSESTSGRLVQYF. The CDR3 bases are TGCGCCAGCAGTGAGTCGACTAGCGGGCGGTTAGTGCAGTACTTC.

The gene calls are TRBV5-1 and TRBJ2-3; D gene uncertain. The V gene's germline CDR1 is SGHRS and CDR2 YFSETQ. The CDR3 length is 15 residues. V was cut by 4 bases and J by 3 bases, with 15 bases left in between. CDR3 loop: CASSLDWTGTDTQYF. The CDR3 DNA follows: TGCGCCAGCAGCCTGGATTGGACGGGTACAGATACGCAGTATTTT.

The chain recombines TRBV5-1 with TRBJ1-4; D remains ambiguous. Germline CDR1 SGHRS, CDR2 YFSETQ. This CDR3 spans 13 amino acids. The V and J ends lost 0 bases and 8 bases respectively, with 8 bases between them. DNA of the CDR3: TGCGCCAGCAGCTTGGCGGTGAGCGAAAAACTGTTTTTT. This codes for CASSLAVSEKLFF.

The chain is built from TRBV4-2 and TRBJ1-1; D may be TRBD1 (5 bases). The ends were cut back, 0 bases at V and 1 base at J, with 9 bases in the middle. From germline, CDR1 is LGHNA and CDR2 YNFKEQ. The CDR3 consists of 15 residues. The CDR3 spells CASSQDGTGNTEAFF. CDR3 DNA sequence: TGTGCCAGCAGCCAAGATGGGACGGGGAACACTGAAGCTTTCTTT.

This clone came up a few times. The chain recombines TRBV6-6 with TRBJ1-1, with a possible D match to TRBD1 (5 bases). This CDR3 is built from 11 residues. Germline V gene data show CDR1 as MNHNY and CDR2 as SVGAGI (reference sequence). The V end was cut by 8 bases, the J end by 5 bases, with 9 bases between. The CDR3: CASAKGTEAFF. The CDR3 DNA sequence: TGTGCCAGCGCAAAGGGGACTGAAGCTTTCTTT.

J is TRBJ2-7 and V is TRBV6-5, with 10 nucleotides matching TRBD1. Germline loops: CDR1 MNHEY, CDR2 SVGAGI. This CDR3 has 15 residues. The J segment lost 2 bases and the V segment lost 5 bases, leaving 6 bases of the junction unmatched. Here the CDR3 reads CASSASGTGAYEQYF. DNA for the CDR3: TGTGCCAGCAGTGCCTCCGGGACAGGGGCCTACGAGCAGTACTTC.

This clone was counted between two and nine times. Relative to the germline gene, one junction end is altered; a read error may explain this. The rearrangement joins TRBV28 to TRBJ1-1; the D gene is possibly TRBD1 (5 bases). Germline values: CDR1 MDHEN, CDR2 SYDVKM. CDR3 length: 11 residues. CDR3 loop: CASRKQAHPRF. CDR3 bases: TGTGCCAGCAGAAAACAGGCTCACCCCCGTTTT.

This sequence joins TRBV6-1 and TRBJ2-7; the D gene could be TRBD1 or TRBD2 (5 bases each). Germline V gene sequence: CDR1 MNHNS, CDR2 SASEGT. The CDR3 extends over 15 amino acids. Trimming took off 7 bases at V and 3 bases at J, with 19 bases between the two ends. DNA for the CDR3: TGTGCCAGCACCACAGGACACACTGGGGGCTACGAGCAGTACTTC. It encodes CASTTGHTGGYEQYF.

V usage is TRBV27 and J usage is TRBJ2-7; D is possibly TRBD2 (5 bases). The V end lost 2 bases, the J end lost 6 bases, and 14 bases lay between the germline ends. The germline V gene has CDR1 MNHEY and CDR2 SMNVEV (reference sequence). The CDR3 consists of 14 residues. CDR3 sequence: CASSLRLGSREQYF. CDR3 nucleotide sequence: TGTGCCAGCAGTTTACGTCTAGGGAGCCGCGAGCAGTACTTC.

This clone was recorded a few times. The DNA of the CDR3 is TGTGCCAGCAGCCAAGTAATCGGCCGATCCTACGAGCAGTACTTC. Translating it yields CASSQVIGRSYEQYF. The rearrangement links TRBV4-2 to TRBJ2-7; D not certain. Trimming pared 1 base from V and 1 base from J, leaving 11 bases between. The CDR3 totals 15 residues. The V gene's germline CDR1 is LGHNA and CDR2 YNFKEQ.

The chain links TRBV13 to TRBJ1-3, with D perhaps TRBD1 (6 bases). The V gene's germline CDR1 is PRHDT and CDR2 FYEKMQ (reference sequence). This CDR3 has 15 residues. V lost 4 bases to trimming and J lost 2 bases, with 12 bases between them. CDR3 nucleotide sequence: TGTGCCAGCAGCTATTCAGGGGTCCCTGGAAACACCATATATTTT. This gives the protein CASSYSGVPGNTIYF.